The rows below give T cell receptor beta chains drawn from one sample of a study of blood T cells in healthy people across ages. TCRdb fed the 5' RACE reads into MiXCR, producing one record per CDR3 protein. The repertoire consists of about 1.1 million distinct CDR3 sequences, with roughly two fifths occurring once and the leading ten covering around 13%. Specimen: blood. The receptors derive from a man younger than 30 in good health. Both conserved end residues are part of each CDR3. The order of the fields is D gene, J gene, clone size, V gene, CDR3 protein, CDR3 DNA. D genes are given only for firm matches. A row's size may be missing; if present it is once, few, many or a size class.

-,TRBJ2-2,-,TRBV25-1,CASSEYLTRNTGELFF,TGTGCCAGCAGTGAATATCTCACGAGGAACACCGGGGAGCTGTTTTTT
-,TRBJ2-1,-,TRBV6-1,CASSDGWYSYNEQFF,TGTGCCAGCAGTGACGGATGGTATTCCTACAATGAGCAGTTCTTC
TRBD1,TRBJ2-1,-,TRBV4-3,CASSQARDSYNEQFF,TGCGCCAGCAGCCAAGCCCGGGACAGCTACAATGAGCAGTTCTTC
TRBD2,TRBJ2-3,-,TRBV9,CASSVGLAGKRRTDTQYF,TGTGCCAGCAGCGTAGGACTAGCGGGGAAACGACGCACAGATACGCAGTATTTT
-,TRBJ1-4,few,TRBV25-1,CASSDRAGSEKLFF,TGTGCCAGCAGTGACCGGGCCGGGAGTGAAAAACTGTTTTTT
TRBD2,TRBJ2-7,once,TRBV10-3,CAITQTSLGEQYF,TGTGCCATCACACAGACTAGCCTTGGCGAGCAGTACTTC
-,TRBJ2-3,-,TRBV18,CASSPGFSRAITTDTQYF,TGTGCCAGCTCACCAGGTTTCAGCAGGGCCATCACCACAGATACGCAGTATTTT
TRBD1,TRBJ2-1,-,TRBV6-1,CASSKGTQGASYNEQFF,TGTGCCAGCAGTAAAGGGACACAGGGGGCATCCTACAATGAGCAGTTCTTC
-,TRBJ2-1,few,TRBV2,CASSESQGQFF,TGTGCCAGCAGTGAATCCCAAGGGCAGTTCTTC
TRBD2,TRBJ2-3,-,TRBV11-2,CASSLGSGGSADTQYF,TGTGCCAGCAGCTTAGGGAGCGGGGGGTCAGCAGATACGCAGTATTTT
-,TRBJ2-6,-,TRBV4-3,CASSQDNTLRSGANVLTF,TGCGCCAGCAGCCAAGATAACACGTTACGCTCTGGGGCCAACGTCCTGACTTTC
-,TRBJ2-1,few,TRBV7-8,CASSRTSPNEQFF,TGTGCCAGCAGCCGCACTAGCCCCAATGAGCAGTTCTTC
-,TRBJ1-4,-,TRBV7-9,CASSLFGDGTNEKLFF,TGTGCCAGCAGCTTGTTTGGGGACGGAACTAATGAAAAACTGTTTTTT
-,TRBJ1-6,-,TRBV5-1,CASSLVGERDSPLHF,TGCGCCAGCAGCTTGGTTGGGGAAAGGGATTCACCCCTCCACTTT
-,TRBJ1-6,-,TRBV10-3,CAISETGRTNSPLHF,TGTGCCATCAGTGAGACAGGAAGAACTAATTCACCCCTCCACTTT
-,TRBJ1-1,-,TRBV14,CASSQEGLGGYTEAFF,TGTGCCAGCAGCCAAGAGGGCTTGGGGGGCTACACTGAAGCTTTCTTT
-,TRBJ1-6,-,TRBV12-3/TRBV12-4,CASRPTGRDSPLHF,TGTGCCAGCAGACCGACAGGCCGCGATTCACCCCTCCACTTT
-,TRBJ1-1,few,TRBV7-3,CASHRNTEAFF,TGTGCCAGCCACAGGAACACTGAAGCTTTCTTT
TRBD1,TRBJ2-1,many,TRBV12-3/TRBV12-4,CASSWGQVKQFF,TGTGCCAGCAGTTGGGGACAGGTGAAGCAGTTCTTC
-,TRBJ1-2,-,TRBV4-3,CASSQDSSKRDGYTF,TGCGCCAGCAGCCAAGATTCTTCTAAAAGGGATGGCTACACCTTC
TRBD1,TRBJ2-1,many,TRBV20-1,CSAGQGPYNEQFF,TGCAGTGCCGGACAGGGACCCTACAATGAGCAGTTCTTC
-,TRBJ2-7,-,TRBV27,CASSSYGTVYNEQYF,TGTGCCAGCAGTTCCTACGGGACGGTTTACAATGAGCAGTACTTC
TRBD2,TRBJ2-3,few,TRBV9,CASSVASGLPDTQYF,TGTGCCAGCAGCGTAGCTAGCGGGCTTCCAGATACGCAGTATTTT
-,TRBJ1-5,-,TRBV9,CASSVGTNSNQPQHF,TGTGCCAGCAGCGTAGGCACCAATAGCAATCAGCCCCAGCATTTT
-,TRBJ2-5,few,TRBV12-3/TRBV12-4,CASSTAGAGETQYF,TGTGCCAGCAGTACCGCAGGCGCAGGGGAGACCCAGTACTTC
-,TRBJ1-1,-,TRBV20-1,CSAGVWGAAEAFF,TGCAGTGCTGGAGTGTGGGGGGCTGCTGAAGCTTTCTTT
-,TRBJ2-7,-,TRBV4-2,CASSQGGSGYEQYF,TGTGCCAGCAGCCAAGGGGGGTCAGGGTACGAGCAGTACTTC
-,TRBJ1-5,many,TRBV20-1,CSARRNHQPQHF,TGCAGTGCTAGGCGCAACCATCAGCCCCAGCATTTT
-,TRBJ1-5,once,TRBV6-6,CASLRDGSNQPQHF,TGTGCCAGCCTTAGGGACGGTAGCAATCAGCCCCAGCATTTT
-,TRBJ2-6,-,TRBV5-1,CASGVSRGSGANVLTF,TGCGCCAGCGGCGTCTCGCGTGGCTCTGGGGCCAACGTCCTGACTTTC
TRBD1,TRBJ2-1,-,TRBV9,CASSTQGSPYNEQFF,TGTGCCAGCAGCACACAGGGGTCCCCCTACAATGAGCAGTTCTTC
-,TRBJ2-5,-,TRBV25-1,CASSARTGNQETQYF,TGTGCCAGCAGTGCTCGAACCGGGAACCAAGAGACCCAGTACTTC
-,TRBJ1-2,-,TRBV4-3,CASSQELRTANYGYTF,TGCGCCAGCAGCCAAGAATTGAGGACAGCTAACTATGGCTACACCTTC
-,TRBJ1-5,-,TRBV11-2,CASSISMGGNQPQHF,TGTGCCAGCAGCATTTCCATGGGAGGCAATCAGCCCCAGCATTTT
-,TRBJ1-1,-,TRBV7-3,CASSWADNTEAFF,TGTGCCAGCAGCTGGGCCGATAACACTGAAGCTTTCTTT
-,TRBJ1-1,-,TRBV12-3/TRBV12-4,CASSCGQGNEAFF,TGTGCCAGCAGTTGTGGGCAGGGGAATGAAGCTTTCTTT
-,TRBJ1-5,-,TRBV12-3/TRBV12-4,CASTLGRGTSNQPQHF,TGTGCCAGCACTCTGGGCAGGGGAACTAGCAATCAGCCCCAGCATTTT
TRBD1,TRBJ1-4,few,TRBV7-2,CASSLERLRGPDNEKLFF,TGTGCCAGCAGCTTAGAGCGGCTCAGGGGGCCGGATAATGAAAAACTGTTTTTT
-,TRBJ1-1,-,TRBV27,CASSPQSAAEAFF,TGTGCCAGCAGTCCCCAGTCCGCGGCGGAAGCTTTCTTT
-,TRBJ2-3,many,TRBV5-5,CASRPRDVPPFGYF,TGTGCCAGCAGACCCCGGGACGTTCCCCCCTTCGGGTATTTT
-,TRBJ1-1,-,TRBV20-1,CSARVGGFHGTEAFF,TGCAGTGCTAGAGTCGGGGGATTCCATGGTACTGAAGCTTTTTTT
-,TRBJ1-2,-,TRBV6-5,CASSYGRIPPVNYGYTF,TGTGCCAGCAGTTACGGTCGAATCCCACCGGTAAACTATGGCTACACCTTC
TRBD1,TRBJ2-1,few,TRBV12-3/TRBV12-4,CASSLWKGAAYNEQFF,TGTGCCAGCAGTTTATGGAAGGGGGCAGCCTACAATGAGCAGTTCTTC
-,TRBJ1-2,few,TRBV10-3,CAISPIGAGLVNYGYTF,TGTGCCATCAGCCCAATTGGGGCAGGGCTTGTAAACTATGGCTACACCTTC
-,TRBJ1-6,-,TRBV7-2,CASSLEGAAILGLHF,TGTGCCAGCAGCTTAGAGGGTGCGGCCATTTTGGGCCTCCACTTT
-,TRBJ2-2,-,TRBV20-1,CSARSQRPREGTGELFF,TGCAGTGCTAGATCACAGCGGCCCCGAGAGGGCACCGGGGAGCTGTTTTTT
TRBD1,TRBJ2-3,-,TRBV4-3,CASSQEPSGQVTDTQYF,TGCGCCAGCAGCCAAGAGCCATCGGGACAGGTCACAGATACGCAGTATTTT
-,TRBJ1-6,-,TRBV19,CASTSDTNRRSPLHF,TGTGCCAGTACCTCGGACACCAACCGGAGATCACCCCTCCACTTT
TRBD1,TRBJ1-2,-,TRBV6-6,CASGPGQGYGYTF,TGTGCCAGCGGACCTGGACAGGGGTATGGCTACACCTTC
-,TRBJ2-1,once,TRBV7-2,CASSLEGARATHEQFF,TGTGCCAGCAGCTTAGAGGGTGCCAGGGCCACCCATGAGCAGTTCTTC